This entry lists 12 T cell receptor beta chains sequenced from one sample in a study of T cell responses to AZD1222 COVID-19 vaccine. Using immunoSEQ multiplex PCR, the repertoire was profiled, and TCRdb retains in-frame clones only, with some absent. The sample includes 99,000 or so clones, over 90% of them seen just once. This specimen was peripheral blood, taken on day 0 of AZD1222 vaccination. These receptors came from an adult in good health.

V is TRBV7-3 and J is TRBJ2-1; TRBD2 aligns across 7 bases. This CDR3 spans 12 amino acids. Germline V CDR1 and CDR2: SGHTA, FQGTGA. V gave up 8 bases and J gave up 9 bases; unmatched junction bases: 7. CDR3 nucleotide sequence: TGTGCCAGCGGTACTTGGGGGGGTGAGCAGTTCTTC. Its protein is CASGTWGGEQFF.

The chain recombines TRBV6-6 with TRBJ2-7, with 7 nucleotides matching TRBD2. Looked up from germline, CDR1 is MNHNY and CDR2 is SVGAGI (reference sequence). Trimming cost V 8 bases and J 0 bases; bases outside gene matches: 4. CDR3 size: 13 residues. CDR3 protein: CASGGVSSYEQYF. The CDR3, as DNA: TGTGCCAGCGGGGGGGTGAGCTCCTACGAGCAGTACTTC.

V and J are TRBV2 and TRBJ1-6; 10 nucleotides align to TRBD1. The V and J ends lost 6 bases and 7 bases, in that order; junction bases with no gene match: 3. This CDR3 contains 14 residues. The germline V gene has CDR1 SNHLY and CDR2 FYNNEI. The CDR3 DNA reads as TGTGCCAGCAGCGCGGACAGGGGGAATTCACCCCTCCACTTT. This encodes CASSADRGNSPLHF.

The chain links TRBV10-3 to TRBJ1-2; D is perhaps TRBD1 (6 bases). Germline V gene sequence: CDR1 ENHRY, CDR2 SYGVKD. The CDR3 spans 12 residues. Trimming stripped 4 bases from V and 9 bases from J, with 12 bases between. The CDR3 protein is CAISVTDRSYTF. CDR3 nucleotides: TGTGCCATCAGTGTCACCGACAGGAGCTACACCTTC.

This chain uses TRBV12-3 or TRBV12-4 with TRBJ1-1; D is possibly TRBD1 (6 bases). CDR3 length equals 12 residues. Deletions cut 4 bases from V and 8 bases from J, with 11 bases between. CDR3 sequence reads: CASSSSDREAFF. CDR3 nucleotides: TGTGCCAGCAGTTCCTCGGACAGAGAAGCTTTCTTT.

The V call is TRBV13, the J call TRBJ2-3; D is uncertain. V was cut by 5 bases and J by 1 base, with 25 bases left in between. This CDR3 region has 19 residues. Germline V gene sequence: CDR1 PRHDT, CDR2 FYEKMQ (reference sequence). The CDR3 bases are TGTGCCAGCAGCCCAGGCTTTGGTGGCGACCCGGGCGGCACAGATACGCAGTATTTT. This gives the protein CASSPGFGGDPGGTDTQYF.

V gene TRBV5-8 combines with J gene TRBJ2-1, with 10 bases that match TRBD2. Germline loops: CDR1 SGHTS, CDR2 YDEGEE. This CDR3 is built from 14 residues. J was trimmed by 3 bases and V by 3 bases; bases with no gene match: 0. The DNA of the CDR3 is TGTGCCAGCAGCTCTAGCGGGAGCTACAATGAGCAGTTCTTC. Its translation is CASSSSGSYNEQFF.

Concerning this clone itself: The junction departs from the called germline gene at one end, perhaps through a read error. This chain links TRBV5-1 with TRBJ2-7; TRBD1 might be the D (6 bases). In germline, CDR1 is SGHRS, CDR2 YFSETQ. The CDR3 contains 13 residues. The CDR3 coding sequence is TGCGCCAGCAGCTTGGAGGGACGGGACACTTTAAACTTC. Translation: CASSLEGRDTLNF.

The DNA of the CDR3 is TGTGCCAGTAGCGCTAACCACATAACGGAACTGTTTTTT. It is translated as CASSANHITELFF. This chain uses TRBV19 with TRBJ1-4; D not resolved. Per germline, CDR1 LNHDA and CDR2 SQIVND (reference sequence). The CDR3 is 13 amino acids. The V gene lost 6 bases and the J gene lost 12 bases, with 17 bases spanning the gap.

The chain couples TRBV5-6 to TRBJ1-3, with unresolved D. Trimming took off 2 bases at V and 2 bases at J, with 5 bases between the two ends. The germline gives CDR1 SGHDT, CDR2 YYEEEE. This CDR3 has 13 amino acids. The CDR3 spells CASSFWAGNTIYF. CDR3 nucleotide sequence: TGTGCCAGCAGCTTCTGGGCTGGAAACACCATATATTTT.

The V call is TRBV12-3 or TRBV12-4, the J call TRBJ1-2; possibly TRBD1 for D (5 bases). V was cut by 3 bases and J by 3 bases, with 8 bases left in between. The CDR3 has 13 residues. The CDR3 spells CASSFGGDYGYTF. CDR3 in DNA: TGTGCCAGCAGTTTTGGGGGGGACTATGGCTACACCTTC.

The V and J genes are TRBV5-5 and TRBJ1-2; no firm D call. CDR3 size: 14 residues. V lost 4 bases to trimming and J lost 2 bases, with 12 bases between them. Looked up from germline, CDR1 is SGHKS and CDR2 is YYEKEE (reference sequence). CDR3 sequence: CASSPLGLNYGYTF. The CDR3 region has the DNA TGTGCCAGCAGCCCCTTGGGCCTAAACTATGGCTACACCTTC.